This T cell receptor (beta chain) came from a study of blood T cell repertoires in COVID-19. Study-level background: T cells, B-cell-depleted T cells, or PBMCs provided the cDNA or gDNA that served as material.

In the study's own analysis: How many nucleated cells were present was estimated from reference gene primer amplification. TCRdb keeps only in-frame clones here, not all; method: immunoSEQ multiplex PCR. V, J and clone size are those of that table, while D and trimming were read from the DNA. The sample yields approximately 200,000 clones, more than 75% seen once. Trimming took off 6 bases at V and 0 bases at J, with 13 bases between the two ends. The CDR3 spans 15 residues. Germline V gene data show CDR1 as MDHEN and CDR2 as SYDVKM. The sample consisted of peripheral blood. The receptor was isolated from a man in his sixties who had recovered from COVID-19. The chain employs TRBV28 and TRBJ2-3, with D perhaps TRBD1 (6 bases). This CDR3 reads CASRGATRSTDTQYF. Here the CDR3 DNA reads TGTGCCAGCAGGGGGGCTACTAGGAGCACAGATACGCAGTATTTT.